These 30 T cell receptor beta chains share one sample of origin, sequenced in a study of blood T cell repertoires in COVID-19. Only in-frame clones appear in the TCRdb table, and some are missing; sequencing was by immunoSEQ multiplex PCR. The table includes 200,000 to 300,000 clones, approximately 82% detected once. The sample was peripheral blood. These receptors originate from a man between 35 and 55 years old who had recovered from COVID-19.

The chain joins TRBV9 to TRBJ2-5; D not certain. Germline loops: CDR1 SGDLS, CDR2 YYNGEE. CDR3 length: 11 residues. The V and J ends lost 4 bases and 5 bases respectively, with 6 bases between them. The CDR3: CASSSFETQYF. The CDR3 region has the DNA TGTGCCAGCAGCTCCTTCGAGACCCAGTACTTC.

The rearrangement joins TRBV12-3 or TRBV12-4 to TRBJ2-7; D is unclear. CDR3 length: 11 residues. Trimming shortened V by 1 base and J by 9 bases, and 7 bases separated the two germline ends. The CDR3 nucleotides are TGTGCCAGCAGTTTAGGTTCGTGGCAGTACTTC. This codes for CASSLGSWQYF.

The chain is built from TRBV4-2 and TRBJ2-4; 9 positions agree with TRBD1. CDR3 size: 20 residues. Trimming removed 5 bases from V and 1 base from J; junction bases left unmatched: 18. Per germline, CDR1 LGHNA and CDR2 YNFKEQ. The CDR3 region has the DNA TGTGCCAGCAGCGTGGGCGGGGGACAGGGAGGGATTAGGGCCAAAAACATTCAGTACTTC. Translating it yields CASSVGGGQGGIRAKNIQYF.

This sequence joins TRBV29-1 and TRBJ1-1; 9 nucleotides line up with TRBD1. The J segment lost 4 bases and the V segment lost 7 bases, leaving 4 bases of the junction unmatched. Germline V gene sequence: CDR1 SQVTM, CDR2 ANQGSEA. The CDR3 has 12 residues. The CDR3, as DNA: TGCAGCGCAGACAGGGGGGGCACTGAAGCTTTCTTT. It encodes CSADRGGTEAFF.

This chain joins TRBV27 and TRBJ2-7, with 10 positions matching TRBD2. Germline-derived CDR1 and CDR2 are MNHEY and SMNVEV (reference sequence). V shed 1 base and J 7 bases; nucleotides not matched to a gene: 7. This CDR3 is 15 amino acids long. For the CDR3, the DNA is TGTGCCAGCAGTTTATTGAGCGGGAGGGCGGCTGAGCAGTACTTC. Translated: CASSLLSGRAAEQYF.

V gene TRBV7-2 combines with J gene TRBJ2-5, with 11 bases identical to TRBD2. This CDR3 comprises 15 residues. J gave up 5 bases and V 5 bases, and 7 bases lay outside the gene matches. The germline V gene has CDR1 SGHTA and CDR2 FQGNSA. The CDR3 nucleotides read TGTGCCAGCAGCGGGCGTGGGACTAGCGGCGAGACCCAGTACTTC. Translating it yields CASSGRGTSGETQYF.

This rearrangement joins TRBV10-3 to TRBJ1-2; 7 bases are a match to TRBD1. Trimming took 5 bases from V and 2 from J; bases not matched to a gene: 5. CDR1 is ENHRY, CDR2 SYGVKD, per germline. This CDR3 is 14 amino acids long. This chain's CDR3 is CAISTGTANYGYTF. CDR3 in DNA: TGTGCCATCAGTACAGGGACAGCCAACTATGGCTACACCTTC.

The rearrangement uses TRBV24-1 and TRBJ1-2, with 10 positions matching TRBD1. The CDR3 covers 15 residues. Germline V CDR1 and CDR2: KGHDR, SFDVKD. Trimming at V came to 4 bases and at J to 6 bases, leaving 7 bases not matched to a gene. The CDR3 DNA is TGTGCCACCAGTGACCCCGGGACAGGGGTCGATGGCTACACCTTC. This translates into CATSDPGTGVDGYTF.

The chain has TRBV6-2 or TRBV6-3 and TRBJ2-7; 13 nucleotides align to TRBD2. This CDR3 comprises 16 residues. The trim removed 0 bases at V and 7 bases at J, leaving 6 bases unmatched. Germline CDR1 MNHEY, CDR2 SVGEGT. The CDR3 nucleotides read TGTGCCAGCAGTTACTCAACTAGCGGGAGGGCGCTTGAGCAGTACTTC. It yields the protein CASSYSTSGRALEQYF.

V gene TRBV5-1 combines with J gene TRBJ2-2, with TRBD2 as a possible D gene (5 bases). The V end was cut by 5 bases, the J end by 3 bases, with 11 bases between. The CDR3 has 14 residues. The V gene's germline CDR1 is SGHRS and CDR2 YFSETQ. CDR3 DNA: TGCGCCAGCAGGAGGGAGACGGACACCGGGGAGCTGTTTTTT. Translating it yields CASRRETDTGELFF.

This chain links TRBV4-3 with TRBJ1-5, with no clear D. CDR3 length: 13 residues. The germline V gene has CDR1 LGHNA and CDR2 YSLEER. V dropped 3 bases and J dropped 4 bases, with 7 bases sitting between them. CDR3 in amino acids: CASSHTRNQPQHF. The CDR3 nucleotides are TGCGCCAGCAGCCACACCCGGAATCAGCCCCAGCATTTT.

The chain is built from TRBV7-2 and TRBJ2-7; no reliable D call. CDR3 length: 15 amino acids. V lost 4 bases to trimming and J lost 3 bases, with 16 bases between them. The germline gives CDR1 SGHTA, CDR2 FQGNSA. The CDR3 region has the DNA TGTGCCAGCAGCTCCCATGACAACCTGGACTACGAGCAGTACTTC. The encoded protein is CASSSHDNLDYEQYF.

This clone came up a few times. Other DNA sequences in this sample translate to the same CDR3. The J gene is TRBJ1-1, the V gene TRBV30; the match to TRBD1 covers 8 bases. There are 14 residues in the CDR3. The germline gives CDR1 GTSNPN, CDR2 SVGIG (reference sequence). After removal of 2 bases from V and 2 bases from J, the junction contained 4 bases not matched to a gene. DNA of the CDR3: TGTGCCTGGAGTTTGGGACAGGTTAACACTGAAGCTTTCTTT. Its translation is CAWSLGQVNTEAFF.

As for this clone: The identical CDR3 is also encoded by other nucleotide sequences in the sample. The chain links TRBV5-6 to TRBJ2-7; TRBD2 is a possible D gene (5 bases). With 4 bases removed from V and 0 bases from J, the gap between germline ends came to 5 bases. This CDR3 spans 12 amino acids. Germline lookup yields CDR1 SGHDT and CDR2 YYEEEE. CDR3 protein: CASSRGSYEQYF. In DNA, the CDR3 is TGTGCCAGCAGCCGGGGCTCCTACGAGCAGTACTTC.

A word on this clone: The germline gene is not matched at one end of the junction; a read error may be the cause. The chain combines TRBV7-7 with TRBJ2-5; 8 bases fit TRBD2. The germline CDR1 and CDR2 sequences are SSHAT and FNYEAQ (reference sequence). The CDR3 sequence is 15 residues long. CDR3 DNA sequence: TGTGCTAGCAGCCGAAGCGGGGGAGGATGGGAGACCCAGTACTTC. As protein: CASSRSGGGWETQYF.

CDR3 in amino acids: CASSRTDMNTEAFF. CDR3 coding DNA: TGTGCCAGCTCAAGGACAGATATGAACACTGAAGCTTTCTTT. The chain couples TRBV18 to TRBJ1-1, with D perhaps matching TRBD1 (6 bases). Trimming pared 5 bases from V and 0 bases from J, leaving 10 bases between. Germline V gene lookup returns CDR1 KGHSH and CDR2 LQKENI. The CDR3 is made up of 14 amino acids.

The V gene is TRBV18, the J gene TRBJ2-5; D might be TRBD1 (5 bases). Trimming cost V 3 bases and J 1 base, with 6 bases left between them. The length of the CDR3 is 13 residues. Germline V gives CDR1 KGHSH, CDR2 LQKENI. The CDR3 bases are TGTGCCAGCTCACCTAGGGGCCAAGAGACCCAGTACTTC. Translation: CASSPRGQETQYF.

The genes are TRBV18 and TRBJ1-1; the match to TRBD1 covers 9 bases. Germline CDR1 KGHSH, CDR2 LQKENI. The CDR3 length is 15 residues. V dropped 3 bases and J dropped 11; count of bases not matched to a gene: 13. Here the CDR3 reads CASSPRTGATSEAFF. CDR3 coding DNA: TGTGCCAGCTCACCCCGGACAGGGGCCACATCGGAGGCTTTCTTT.

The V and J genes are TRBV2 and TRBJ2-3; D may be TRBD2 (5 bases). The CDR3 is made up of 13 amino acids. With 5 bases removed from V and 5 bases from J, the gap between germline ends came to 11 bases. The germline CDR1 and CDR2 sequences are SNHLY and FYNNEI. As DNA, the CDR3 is TGTGCCAGCAGTACGGGGTATGGAGATACGCAGTATTTT. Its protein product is CASSTGYGDTQYF.

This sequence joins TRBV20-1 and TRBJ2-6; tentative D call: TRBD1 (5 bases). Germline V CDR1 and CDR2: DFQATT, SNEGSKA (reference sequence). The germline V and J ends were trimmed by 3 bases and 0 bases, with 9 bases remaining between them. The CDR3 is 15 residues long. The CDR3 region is CSASRGNSGANVLTF. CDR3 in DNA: TGCAGTGCTAGTAGGGGTAACTCTGGGGCCAACGTCCTGACTTTC.

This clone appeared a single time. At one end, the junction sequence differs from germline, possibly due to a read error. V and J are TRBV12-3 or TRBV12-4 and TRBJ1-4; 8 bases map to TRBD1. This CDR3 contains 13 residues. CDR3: CASSSNPGTGYHF. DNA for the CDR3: TGTGCCAGCAGTTCCAATCCCGGGACAGGTTATCATTTT.

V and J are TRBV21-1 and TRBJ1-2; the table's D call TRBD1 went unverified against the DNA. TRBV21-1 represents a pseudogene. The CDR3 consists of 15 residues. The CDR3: CASSWYRVLDYGYTF. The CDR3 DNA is TGTGCCAGCTCCTGGTACAGGGTGTTGGACTATGGCTACACCTTC.

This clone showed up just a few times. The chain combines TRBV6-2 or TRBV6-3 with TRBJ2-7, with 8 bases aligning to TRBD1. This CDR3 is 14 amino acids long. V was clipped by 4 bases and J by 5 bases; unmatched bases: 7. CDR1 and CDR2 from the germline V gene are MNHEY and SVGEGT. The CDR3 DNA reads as TGTGCCAGCAGTTTGGGACAGGAGATCCACGAGCAGTACTTC. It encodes CASSLGQEIHEQYF.

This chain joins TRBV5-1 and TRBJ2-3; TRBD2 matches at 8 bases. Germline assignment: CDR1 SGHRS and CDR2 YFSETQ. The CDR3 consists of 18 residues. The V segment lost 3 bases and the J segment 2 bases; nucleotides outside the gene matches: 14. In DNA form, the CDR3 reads TGCGCCAGCAGCTCCCACCAACAGCGGGGGAAAACCACAGATACGCAGTATTTT. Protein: CASSSHQQRGKTTDTQYF. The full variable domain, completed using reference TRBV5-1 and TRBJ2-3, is KAGVTQTPRYLIKTRGQQVTLSCSPISGHRSVSWYQQTPGQGLQFLFEYFSETQRNKGNFPGRFSGRQFSNSRSEMNVSTLELGDSALYLCASSSHQQRGKTTDTQYFGPGTRLTVL.

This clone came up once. The CDR3 is CASSPGLAAVYEQYF. Written as DNA, the CDR3 is TGTGCCAGCAGCCCAGGACTAGCGGCCGTCTACGAGCAGTACTTC. This chain joins TRBV11-2 and TRBJ2-7, with 10 bases fitting TRBD2. J gave up 3 bases and V 5 bases, and 7 bases lay outside the gene matches. The length of the CDR3 is 15 residues. CDR1 is SGHAT, CDR2 FQNNGV, per germline.

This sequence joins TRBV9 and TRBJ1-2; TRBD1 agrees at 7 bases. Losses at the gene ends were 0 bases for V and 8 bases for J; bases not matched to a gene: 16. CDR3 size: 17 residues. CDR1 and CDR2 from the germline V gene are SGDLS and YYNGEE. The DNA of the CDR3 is TGTGCCAGCAGCGTAGGTCCTTTAGGGGCAGGGGGAGGAGGCTACACCTTC. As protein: CASSVGPLGAGGGGYTF.

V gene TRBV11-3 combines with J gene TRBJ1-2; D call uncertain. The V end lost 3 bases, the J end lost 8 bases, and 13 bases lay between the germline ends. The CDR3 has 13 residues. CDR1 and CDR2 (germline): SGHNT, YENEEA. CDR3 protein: CASSLLAAGGYTF. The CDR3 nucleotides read TGTGCCAGCAGCTTGCTGGCCGCGGGCGGCTACACCTTC.

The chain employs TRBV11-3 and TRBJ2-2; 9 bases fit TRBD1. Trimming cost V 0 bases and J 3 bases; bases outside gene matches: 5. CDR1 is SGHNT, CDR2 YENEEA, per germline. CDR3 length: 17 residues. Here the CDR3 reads CASSLETGTGYTGELFF. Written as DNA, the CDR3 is TGTGCCAGCAGCTTAGAGACCGGGACAGGGTACACCGGGGAGCTGTTTTTT.

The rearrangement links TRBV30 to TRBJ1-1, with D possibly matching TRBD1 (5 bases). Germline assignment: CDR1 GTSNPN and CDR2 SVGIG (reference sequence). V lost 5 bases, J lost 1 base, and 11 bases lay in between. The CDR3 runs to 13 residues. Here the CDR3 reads CAWGRQPNTEAFF. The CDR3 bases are TGTGCCTGGGGAAGACAGCCGAACACTGAAGCTTTCTTT.

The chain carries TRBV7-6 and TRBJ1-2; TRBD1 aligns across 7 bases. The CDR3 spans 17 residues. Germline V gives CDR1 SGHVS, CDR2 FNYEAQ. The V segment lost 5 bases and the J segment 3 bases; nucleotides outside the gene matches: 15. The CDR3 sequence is CASSSRQGPLPDYGYTF. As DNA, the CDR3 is TGTGCCAGCAGCAGCAGACAGGGACCGCTTCCCGACTATGGCTACACCTTC. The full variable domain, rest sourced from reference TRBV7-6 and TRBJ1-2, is GAGVSQSPRYKVTKRGQDVALRCDPISGHVSLYWYRQALGQGPEFLTYFNYEAQQDKSGLPNDRFSAERPEGSISTLTIQRTEQRDSAMYRCASSSRQGPLPDYGYTFGSGTRLTVV.